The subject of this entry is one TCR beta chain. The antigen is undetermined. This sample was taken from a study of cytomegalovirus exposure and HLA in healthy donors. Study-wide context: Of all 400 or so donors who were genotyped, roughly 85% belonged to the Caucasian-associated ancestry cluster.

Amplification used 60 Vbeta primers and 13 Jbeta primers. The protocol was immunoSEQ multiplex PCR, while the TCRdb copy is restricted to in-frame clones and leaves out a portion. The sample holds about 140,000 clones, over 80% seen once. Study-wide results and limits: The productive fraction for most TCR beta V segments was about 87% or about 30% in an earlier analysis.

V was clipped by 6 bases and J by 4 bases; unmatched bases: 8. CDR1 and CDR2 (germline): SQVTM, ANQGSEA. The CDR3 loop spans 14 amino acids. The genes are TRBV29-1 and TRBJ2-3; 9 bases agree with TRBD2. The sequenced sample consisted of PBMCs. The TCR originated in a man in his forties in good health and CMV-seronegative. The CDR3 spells CSVRGGGASDTQYF. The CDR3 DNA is TGCAGCGTCCGGGGCGGGGGGGCGTCAGATACGCAGTATTTT.